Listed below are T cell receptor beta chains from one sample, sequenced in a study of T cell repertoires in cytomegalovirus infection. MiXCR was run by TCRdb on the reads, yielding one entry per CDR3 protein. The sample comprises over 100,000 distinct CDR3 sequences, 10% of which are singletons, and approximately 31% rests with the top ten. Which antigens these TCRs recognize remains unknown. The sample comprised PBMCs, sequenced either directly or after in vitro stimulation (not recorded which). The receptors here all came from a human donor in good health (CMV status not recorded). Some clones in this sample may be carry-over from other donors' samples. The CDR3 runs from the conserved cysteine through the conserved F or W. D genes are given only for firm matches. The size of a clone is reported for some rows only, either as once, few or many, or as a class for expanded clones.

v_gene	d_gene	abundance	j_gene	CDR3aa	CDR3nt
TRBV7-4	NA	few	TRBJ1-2	CASTKPGVYGYTF	TGTGCCAGCACTAAGCCCGGAGTCTATGGCTACACCTTC
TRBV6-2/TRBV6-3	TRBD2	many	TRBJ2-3	CASRPVPRTSGSGTQYF	TGTGCCAGCAGACCCGTTCCCCGGACTAGCGGGAGTGGTACGCAGTATTTT
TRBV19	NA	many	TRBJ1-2	CATQEERGSENYGYTF	TGTGCCACCCAAGAGGAGAGGGGAAGCGAAAACTATGGCTACACCTTC
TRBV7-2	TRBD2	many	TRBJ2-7	CASSLFGGRTSGAYEQYF	TGTGCCAGCAGCTTATTTGGTGGACGGACTAGCGGGGCCTACGAGCAGTACTTC
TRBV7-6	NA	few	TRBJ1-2	CASSSWEVYGYTF	TGTGCCAGCAGCTCGTGGGAAGTGTACGGCTACACCTTC
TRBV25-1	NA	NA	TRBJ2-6	CASSESGANPGANVLTF	TGTGCCAGCAGTGAATCGGGGGCTAATCCTGGGGCCAACGTCCTGACTTTC
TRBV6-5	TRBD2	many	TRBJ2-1	CASSTRTRLSSGRARQFF	TGTGCCAGCAGTACAAGAACTAGACTGTCTAGCGGGAGGGCCCGGCAGTTCTTC
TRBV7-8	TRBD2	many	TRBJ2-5	CASSSGLAEELQETQYF	TGTGCCAGCAGCTCGGGACTAGCCGAAGAGCTTCAAGAGACCCAGTACTTC
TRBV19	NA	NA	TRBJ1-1	CASTGRGNTEAFF	TGTGCCAGTACGGGTAGGGGGAACACTGAAGCTTTCTTT
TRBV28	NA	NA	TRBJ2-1	CASSRTGEQFF	TGTGCCAGCAGCCGGACGGGGGAGCAGTTCTTC
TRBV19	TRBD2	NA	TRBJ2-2	CATSGLADTGELFF	TGTGCCACTTCAGGACTAGCGGACACCGGGGAGCTGTTTTTT
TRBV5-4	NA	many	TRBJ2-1	CASSWAPLARDNEQFF	TGTGCCAGCAGCTGGGCCCCCCTAGCGCGAGACAATGAGCAGTTCTTC
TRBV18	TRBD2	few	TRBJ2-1	CASSPILQGGYNEQFF	TGTGCCAGCTCACCAATATTGCAGGGAGGGTACAATGAGCAGTTCTTC
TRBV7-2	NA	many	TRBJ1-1	CASSPYDPGSTEAFF	TGTGCCAGCAGCCCCTATGACCCAGGGAGCACTGAAGCTTTCTTT
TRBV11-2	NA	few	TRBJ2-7	CASSLTGQTTYEQYF	TGTGCCAGCAGCTTAACGGGGCAGACTACCTACGAGCAGTACTTC
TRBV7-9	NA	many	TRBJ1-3	CASSVTSGNTIYF	TGTGCCAGCAGCGTGACCTCTGGAAACACCATATATTTT
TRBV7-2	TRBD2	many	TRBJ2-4	CASSLGGSGRLNIQYF	TGTGCCAGCAGCTTAGGGGGGAGCGGGAGGTTAAACATTCAGTACTTC
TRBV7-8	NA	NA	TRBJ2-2	CASTDHTGELFF	TGTGCCAGCACCGACCACACCGGGGAGCTGTTTTTT
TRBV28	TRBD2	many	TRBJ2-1	CASRTGTSGYNEQFF	TGTGCCAGCAGGACCGGGACTAGCGGCTACAATGAGCAGTTCTTC
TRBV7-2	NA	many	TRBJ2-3	CASSLAWASTDTQYF	TGTGCCAGCAGCTTAGCGTGGGCTAGCACAGATACGCAGTATTTT
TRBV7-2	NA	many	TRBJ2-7	CASSPTVTPSYEQYF	TGTGCCAGCAGCCCCACCGTCACCCCTTCCTACGAGCAGTACTTC
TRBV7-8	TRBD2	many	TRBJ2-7	CASSLGRLAGGPISYEQYF	TGTGCCAGCAGCTTAGGACGACTAGCGGGAGGGCCGATCTCCTACGAGCAGTACTTC
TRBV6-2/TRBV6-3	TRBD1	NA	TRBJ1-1	CASLRTGLTEAFF	TGTGCCAGCCTTCGGACAGGGCTAACTGAAGCTTTCTTT
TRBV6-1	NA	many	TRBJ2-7	CASSGRPTGNYEQYF	TGTGCCAGTTCCGGCCGCCCGACGGGCAACTACGAGCAGTACTTC
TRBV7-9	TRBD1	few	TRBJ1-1	CASSPGTGRNTEAFF	TGTGCCAGCAGCCCTGGGACAGGGAGGAACACTGAAGCTTTCTTT
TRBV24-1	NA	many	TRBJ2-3	CATSPGQDWADTQYF	TGTGCCACCAGTCCGGGGCAAGACTGGGCAGATACGCAGTATTTT
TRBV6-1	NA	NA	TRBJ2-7	CASSEAVGVRDEQYF	TGTGCCAGCAGTGAAGCGGTAGGGGTTCGGGACGAGCAGTACTTC
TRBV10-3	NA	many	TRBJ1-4	CAISGTSDEKLFF	TGTGCCATCAGTGGGACATCGGACGAAAAACTGTTTTTT
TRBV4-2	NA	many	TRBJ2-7	CASSPRVSYEQYF	TGTGCCAGCAGCCCCCGGGTTTCCTACGAGCAGTACTTC
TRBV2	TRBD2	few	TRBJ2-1	CASTPRGGGSGGEQFF	TGTGCCAGCACCCCCCGGGGGGGCGGGAGCGGCGGTGAGCAGTTCTTC
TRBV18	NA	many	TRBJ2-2	CASSSPGNGDTGELFF	TGTGCCAGCTCATCACCAGGGAATGGGGACACCGGGGAGCTGTTTTTT
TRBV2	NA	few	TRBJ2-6	CASSLDTFGANVLTF	TGTGCCAGCAGCTTAGATACATTTGGGGCCAACGTCCTGACTTTC
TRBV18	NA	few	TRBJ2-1	CASSPMGSRERVPYNEQFF	TGTGCCAGCTCACCAATGGGTTCAAGAGAAAGGGTTCCCTACAATGAGCAGTTCTTC
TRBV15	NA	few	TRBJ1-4	CATSLRGVEKLFF	TGTGCCACCAGCTTGCGGGGCGTCGAAAAACTGTTTTTT
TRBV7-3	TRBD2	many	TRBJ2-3	CASSLAPSGASTDTQYF	TGTGCCAGCAGCTTAGCCCCTAGCGGGGCTAGCACAGATACGCAGTATTTT
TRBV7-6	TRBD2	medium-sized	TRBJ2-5	CASSLEAGERETQYF	TGTGCCAGCAGCTTAGAGGCGGGAGAGCGAGAGACCCAGTACTTC
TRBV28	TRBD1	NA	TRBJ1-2	CASSFLPGGINYGYTF	TGTGCCAGCAGTTTTCTACCAGGGGGAATTAACTATGGCTACACCTTC
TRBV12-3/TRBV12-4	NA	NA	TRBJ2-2	CASSFQTGELFF	TGTGCCAGCAGTTTTCAAACCGGGGAGCTGTTTTTT
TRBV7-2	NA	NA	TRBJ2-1	CASSLMEQNNEQFF	TGTGCCAGCAGCTTAATGGAACAGAACAATGAGCAGTTCTTC
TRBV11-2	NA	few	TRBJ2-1	CASSSRGNSYNEQFF	TGTGCCAGCAGCTCACGCGGGAACTCCTACAATGAGCAGTTCTTC
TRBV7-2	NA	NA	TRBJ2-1	CASSLVSVSYNEQFF	TGTGCCAGCAGCTTAGTCTCAGTGTCCTACAATGAGCAGTTCTTC
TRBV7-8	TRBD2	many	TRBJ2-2	CASSRRTILGGPVGELFF	TGTGCCAGCAGCCGAAGAACGATTTTGGGAGGGCCTGTCGGGGAGCTGTTTTTT
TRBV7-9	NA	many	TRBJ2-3	CASSLTTVLAADTQYF	TGTGCCAGCAGCCTTACGACAGTCTTGGCAGCAGATACGCAGTATTTT
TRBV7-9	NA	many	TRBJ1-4	CASSLGDEKLFF	TGTGCCAGCAGCCTTGGGGACGAAAAACTGTTTTTT
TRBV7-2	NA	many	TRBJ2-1	CASSQGLTNEQFF	TGTGCCAGCAGCCAGGGACTGACGAATGAGCAGTTCTTC
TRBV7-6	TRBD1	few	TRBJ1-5	CASSLMGTGDQPQHF	TGTGCCAGCAGCTTAATGGGGACAGGGGACCAGCCCCAGCATTTT
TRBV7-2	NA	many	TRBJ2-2	CASSSGPGGELFF	TGTGCCAGCAGCTCCGGCCCTGGCGGGGAGCTGTTTTTT
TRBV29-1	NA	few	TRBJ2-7	CSVVPGGHEQYF	TGCAGCGTCGTACCCGGGGGGCACGAGCAGTACTTC
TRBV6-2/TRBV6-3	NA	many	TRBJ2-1	CASSYGYFVNEQFF	TGTGCCAGCAGTTACGGGTATTTCGTCAATGAGCAGTTCTTC
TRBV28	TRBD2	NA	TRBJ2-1	CASSRGTSGTYNEQFF	TGTGCCAGCAGTCGGGGGACTAGCGGGACCTACAATGAGCAGTTCTTC
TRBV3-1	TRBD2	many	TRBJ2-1	CASSQLAGGPVGEQFF	TGTGCCAGCAGCCAATTAGCGGGAGGGCCTGTTGGGGAGCAGTTCTTC
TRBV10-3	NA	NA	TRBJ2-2	CATRVYDGELFF	TGTGCCACCCGAGTGTACGACGGGGAGCTGTTTTTT
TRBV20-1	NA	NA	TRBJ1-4	CSAEDGGGEKLFF	TGCAGTGCTGAGGATGGGGGGGGGGAAAAACTGTTTTTT
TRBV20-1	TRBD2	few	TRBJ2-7	CSARDSPGLAGNKQYF	TGCAGTGCTAGAGATTCTCCTGGACTAGCGGGAAATAAGCAGTACTTC
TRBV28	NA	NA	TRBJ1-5	CASSFRGPQPQHF	TGTGCCAGCAGTTTCAGGGGACCACAGCCCCAGCATTTT
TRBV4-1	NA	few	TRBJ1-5	CASSQAGSVVPQHF	TGCGCCAGCAGCCAAGCGGGGTCCGTGGTGCCCCAGCATTTT
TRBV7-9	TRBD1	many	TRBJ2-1	CASSPGQVGNEQFF	TGTGCCAGCAGCCCGGGACAGGTTGGAAATGAGCAGTTCTTC
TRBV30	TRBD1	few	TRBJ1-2	CAWSAQGAHGYTF	TGTGCCTGGAGTGCGCAGGGGGCGCATGGCTACACCTTC
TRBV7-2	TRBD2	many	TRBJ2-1	CASSQQGTSGFRSEQFF	TGTGCCAGCAGCCAACAAGGGACTAGCGGGTTCAGAAGCGAGCAGTTCTTC